The 8 T cell receptor beta chains presented below share a single source sample, sequenced in a study of shared clonotypes between healthy human individuals. Using immunoSEQ multiplex PCR, the repertoire was profiled, and TCRdb retains in-frame clones only, with some absent. The sample yields fewer than 1.4 million clones, 78% seen once. What was sequenced was memory CD4+ T cells from PBMCs. Subset meaning: CD45RA-negative fraction. The receptors were sampled from a young man in good health. Some clones in this sample may be carry-over from other donors' samples.

The rearrangement joins TRBV7-2 to TRBJ2-2; TRBD1 might be the D (6 bases). Germline loops: CDR1 SGHTA, CDR2 FQGNSA. The CDR3 spans 15 residues. V was shortened by 1 base and J by 5 bases, with 11 bases between the two germline ends. The DNA of the CDR3 is TGTGCCAGCAGCTTAGTGGGGGCGCGAACCGGGGAGCTGTTTTTT. Translation gives CASSLVGARTGELFF.

Turning to this clone: The same CDR3 arises from other DNA sequences in this sample as well. The chain has TRBV6-1 and TRBJ2-7, with a weak D call TRBD2 (5 bases). The CDR3 spans 13 residues. Trimming shortened V by 2 bases and J by 3 bases, and 8 bases separated the two germline ends. Germline V gene sequence: CDR1 MNHNS, CDR2 SASEGT. The CDR3 here is CASSEPGSYEQYF. The CDR3 DNA reads TGTGCCAGCAGTGAACCTGGGAGCTACGAGCAGTACTTC.

V and J are TRBV5-1 and TRBJ1-2; TRBD1 is a possible D gene (5 bases). The germline V gene has CDR1 SGHRS and CDR2 YFSETQ. The CDR3 is 15 residues long. V lost 0 bases and J 7 bases, leaving 16 bases between the germline ends. The CDR3 coding sequence is TGCGCCAGCAGCTTGGAAGGGACCGTGCTTACTGGCTACACCTTC. It specifies CASSLEGTVLTGYTF.

This chain links TRBV28 with TRBJ2-2, with 7 bases lining up with TRBD1. Germline loops: CDR1 MDHEN, CDR2 SYDVKM. Trimming cost V 2 bases and J 6 bases; bases outside gene matches: 9. This CDR3 contains 16 residues. CDR3: CASSLNRGWSAGELFF. The CDR3 DNA reads TGTGCCAGCAGTTTAAACAGGGGTTGGTCGGCCGGGGAGCTGTTTTTT.

This chain uses TRBV7-3 with TRBJ2-5; TRBD2 matches 8 bases. V was clipped by 6 bases and J by 2 bases; unmatched bases: 14. The CDR3 is 17 residues long. CDR1 is SGHTA and CDR2 is FQGTGA in the germline V gene. The CDR3 protein is CASSPGVAGSFQETQYF. The CDR3 bases are TGTGCCAGCAGTCCCGGGGTAGCGGGGTCGTTTCAAGAGACCCAGTACTTC.

V and J are TRBV28 and TRBJ2-3, with 7 bases aligning to TRBD1. CDR3 length equals 16 residues. Per germline, CDR1 MDHEN and CDR2 SYDVKM. V shed 0 bases, J shed 1 base, and the junction held 4 bases outside the gene matches. The CDR3 DNA reads as TGTGCCAGCAGTTTATGGGCCGGGACAGGCACAGATACGCAGTATTTT. Translating gives CASSLWAGTGTDTQYF.

The V and J genes are TRBV15 and TRBJ1-1, with D hard to call. V dropped 3 bases and J dropped 3 bases, with 8 bases sitting between them. Looked up from germline, CDR1 is LNHNV and CDR2 is YYDKDF (reference sequence). This CDR3 has 13 amino acids. Here the CDR3 DNA reads TGTGCCACCAGCAGTCTACAGTACACTGAAGCTTTCTTT. This translates into CATSSLQYTEAFF.

This chain uses TRBV7-2 with TRBJ2-1; D gene ambiguous. The germline V gene has CDR1 SGHTA and CDR2 FQGNSA. The CDR3 spans 15 residues. V lost 5 bases, J lost 6 bases, and 17 bases lay in between. The CDR3 loop reads CASSPQRAGSNEQFF. In nucleotides, the CDR3 is TGTGCCAGCAGCCCCCAGCGTGCAGGTAGCAATGAGCAGTTCTTC.